The T cell receptor (beta chain) under discussion was sequenced for a study of T cell repertoires in cytomegalovirus infection. Notes on this clonotype: Its antigen is unidentified.

CDR1 is SEHNR and CDR2 is FQNEAQ in the germline V gene (reference sequence). This CDR3 is 13 amino acids long. Trimming cost V 1 base and J 6 bases, with 9 bases left between them. One entry per CDR3 protein, called by TCRdb with MiXCR from the reads. The repertoire holds roughly 990,000 distinct CDR3 sequences, 30% to 40% seen once, with about an eighth in the top ten. The J gene is TRBJ1-2, the V gene TRBV7-9, with unresolved D. This sequence was found in a human donor in good health (CMV status not recorded). Some clones in this sample may be carry-over from other donors' samples. The source material was cultured CD8+ T cells from PBMCs, sampled from culture after CMV antigen stimulation. This CDR3 reads CASSLVVVNGYTF. In DNA form, the CDR3 reads TGTGCCAGCAGCTTAGTGGTAGTAAATGGCTACACCTTC.